This T cell receptor beta chain was sequenced in a study of blood T cell repertoires in COVID-19. Study in general: T cells, B-cell-depleted T cells, or PBMCs provided the cDNA or gDNA that served as material.

Trimming took off 6 bases at V and 9 bases at J, with 21 bases between the two ends. The CDR3 sequence is 16 residues long. Looked up from germline, CDR1 is MNHEY and CDR2 is SVGEGT. This table comes from immunoSEQ multiplex PCR, and its TCRdb copy is limited to in-frame clones, with some not included. The sample shows approximately 280,000 clones, about 89% of them seen only once. This clone was counted only a few times. Sequenced sample: peripheral blood. The TCR comes from a man aged 40-49 years with acute or convalescent COVID-19. The V call is TRBV6-2 or TRBV6-3, the J call TRBJ1-6; D remains unclear. The CDR3 DNA reads TGTGCCAGCAGCCGACCCAGCGGGCGCGAAGGTTCACCCCTCCACTTT. Translating it yields CASSRPSGREGSPLHF.